One and the same sample provided the 23 T cell receptor beta chains below, sequenced in a study of cytomegalovirus exposure and HLA in healthy donors. TCRdb's table, derived via immunoSEQ multiplex PCR, lists solely in-frame clones and lacks some. Counted here are hundreds of thousands of clones, 90% occurring once; the ten biggest clones make up around 3.1%. Source material: PBMCs. These receptors were taken from a woman aged 25-40 years in good health and CMV-seronegative.

The chain joins TRBV25-1 to TRBJ2-5; 15 positions match TRBD2. Trimming at V came to 6 bases and at J to 7 bases, leaving 6 bases not matched to a gene. In germline, CDR1 is MGHDK, CDR2 SYGVNS. The CDR3 loop spans 15 amino acids. The DNA of the CDR3 is TGTGCCAGCAGGGGACTAGCGGGAGGTCTCCGGACCCAGTACTTC. The encoded protein is CASRGLAGGLRTQYF.

The rearrangement joins TRBV13 to TRBJ2-7; 9 nucleotides agree with TRBD2. The CDR3 is 18 amino acids. Germline loops: CDR1 PRHDT, CDR2 FYEKMQ (reference sequence). Trimming at V came to 0 bases and at J to 4 bases, leaving 13 bases not matched to a gene. The CDR3 sequence is CASSLGRGRAVDGYEQYF. CDR3 in DNA: TGTGCCAGCAGCTTAGGCCGCGGGAGGGCCGTTGACGGATACGAGCAGTACTTC.

V is TRBV2 and J is TRBJ1-1, with TRBD1 identical over 7 bases. CDR3 length equals 17 residues. Germline V CDR1 and CDR2: SNHLY, FYNNEI. The CDR3 loop reads CAAQGGRAKNWDTEAFF. The CDR3 region has the DNA TGTGCTGCTCAGGGGGGCAGGGCCAAAAATTGGGACACTGAAGCTTTCTTT.

The J gene is TRBJ2-7, the V gene TRBV28; D gene unclear. V was shortened by 4 bases and J by 4 bases, with 17 bases between the two germline ends. This CDR3 comprises 15 residues. Germline loops: CDR1 MDHEN, CDR2 SYDVKM. CDR3 region: CASSWLAVVNYEQYF. As DNA, the CDR3 is TGTGCCAGCAGTTGGTTGGCAGTTGTAAATTACGAGCAGTACTTC.

V gene TRBV29-1 combines with J gene TRBJ1-3; no firm D call. V lost 4 bases and J 0 bases, leaving 13 bases between the germline ends. Per germline, CDR1 SQVTM and CDR2 ANQGSEA. CDR3 length equals 15 residues. The CDR3 loop reads CSVAPQPISGNTIYF. CDR3 in DNA: TGCAGCGTTGCCCCCCAGCCAATCTCTGGAAACACCATATATTTT.

The chain combines TRBV18 with TRBJ1-3; 8 bases map to TRBD1. The CDR3 spans 15 residues. Germline loops: CDR1 KGHSH, CDR2 LQKENI. After removal of 1 base from V and 2 bases from J, the junction contained 1 base not matched to a gene. CDR3 sequence: CASSPLDRAGNTIYF. The CDR3 DNA reads TGTGCCAGCTCACCACTGGACAGGGCTGGAAACACCATATATTTT.

This clone has a single count. J is TRBJ2-5 and V is TRBV7-8, with D maybe TRBD1 (5 bases). The CDR3 is 15 residues long. V lost 1 base, J lost 7 bases, and 16 bases lay in between. Germline V gene data show CDR1 as SGHVS and CDR2 as FQNEAQ. The CDR3 region is CASSLGPIRVGTQYF. The CDR3 DNA sequence: TGTGCCAGCAGCTTAGGCCCTATCAGGGTTGGGACCCAGTACTTC.

The chain combines TRBV27 with TRBJ1-2, with 9 bases matching TRBD1. Germline loops: CDR1 MNHEY, CDR2 SMNVEV (reference sequence). This CDR3 is built from 14 residues. V was pared by 6 bases and J by 7 bases, with 9 bases of the junction left unmatched. Here the CDR3 DNA reads TGTGCCAGCAGGGGACAGGGCAGTGAGAGTGGCTACACCTTC. Residues: CASRGQGSESGYTF.

This CDR3 is CASSNGQVYEQYF. Written as DNA, the CDR3 is TGTGCCAGCAGCAACGGGCAGGTCTACGAGCAGTACTTC. The chain uses TRBV21-1 and TRBJ2-7. TRBV21-1 is designated a pseudogene. The CDR3 runs 13 residues.

The chain couples TRBV19 to TRBJ1-5; weak D call: TRBD1 (5 bases). V lost 5 bases and J 4 bases, leaving 15 bases between the germline ends. In germline, CDR1 is LNHDA, CDR2 SQIVND (reference sequence). CDR3 length: 15 residues. The CDR3 spells CASSFMGRENQPQHF. DNA for the CDR3: TGTGCCAGTAGTTTTATGGGACGGGAAAATCAGCCCCAGCATTTT.

V gene TRBV28 combines with J gene TRBJ1-5; 7 positions match TRBD1. V trimming: 6 bases; J trimming: 0 bases; junction bases outside the gene matches: 5. Germline V gene data show CDR1 as MDHEN and CDR2 as SYDVKM. The CDR3 spans 15 residues. CDR3: CASRSGGNSNQPQHF. For the CDR3, the DNA is TGTGCCAGCAGATCAGGGGGTAATAGCAATCAGCCCCAGCATTTT.

V and J are TRBV29-1 and TRBJ2-3, with a possible D match to TRBD2 (6 bases). The CDR3 loop spans 13 amino acids. CDR1 is SQVTM and CDR2 is ANQGSEA in the germline V gene. V lost 5 bases, J lost 6 bases, and 15 bases lay in between. In DNA, the CDR3 is TGCAGCGTTAAGCCAGACCTAGCGGATACGCAGTATTTT. As protein: CSVKPDLADTQYF.

This clone was recorded a few times. V usage is TRBV27 and J usage is TRBJ1-2; D unclear. Germline V gene lookup returns CDR1 MNHEY and CDR2 SMNVEV (reference sequence). V was trimmed by 1 base and J by 4 bases, leaving 16 bases between them. The CDR3 has 16 amino acids. As DNA, the CDR3 is TGTGCCAGCAGTTTATTCGAGAGATCTGACGGCTATGGCTACACCTTC. It codes for CASSLFERSDGYGYTF.

The rearrangement joins TRBV4-1 to TRBJ1-4; D possibly corresponds to TRBD1 (6 bases). Germline CDR1 is MGHRA and CDR2 is YSYEKL. The CDR3 extends over 16 amino acids. V lost 4 bases and J lost 3, with 15 bases in between. DNA of the CDR3: TGCGCCAGCAGCCTTGATGGGGGCGCGTCTAATGAAAAACTGTTTTTT. It codes for CASSLDGGASNEKLFF.

The rearrangement joins TRBV18 to TRBJ1-4, with D hard to call. This CDR3 spans 13 amino acids. The V gene's germline CDR1 is KGHSH and CDR2 LQKENI. V was pared by 1 base and J by 8 bases, with 8 bases between. CDR3 residues: CASSPRQWEKLFF. CDR3 coding DNA: TGTGCCAGCTCACCACGCCAGTGGGAAAAACTGTTTTTT.

In DNA, the CDR3 is TGTGCCAGCAGTGAAGCTACTAGCTCAACCGGGGAGCTGTTTTTT. Amino acid sequence: CASSEATSSTGELFF. V and J are TRBV2 and TRBJ2-2, with TRBD2 as a possible D gene (6 bases). CDR1 is SNHLY, CDR2 FYNNEI, per germline. Trimming stripped 0 bases from V and 5 bases from J, with 10 bases between. This CDR3 spans 15 amino acids.

CDR3 DNA sequence: TGTGCCAGCAGCTTCACTAGCGGAACTCTTTACGAGCAGTACTTC. Its translation is CASSFTSGTLYEQYF. This chain uses TRBV7-2 with TRBJ2-7, with TRBD2 matching 8 bases. CDR1 and CDR2 from the germline V gene are SGHTA and FQGNSA. The CDR3 loop spans 15 amino acids. The junction had 8 bases not matched to a gene; V was cut back by 3 bases and J by 4 bases.

This clone appeared once. The chain links TRBV4-3 to TRBJ2-7; 10 bases are a match to TRBD1. The ends lost 3 bases at V and 1 base at J; junction bases unmatched: 9. This CDR3 is 17 amino acids long. Germline V gene lookup returns CDR1 LGHNA and CDR2 YSLEER. CDR3 sequence: CASSQDQGQGLSYEQYF. In DNA, the CDR3 is TGCGCCAGCAGCCAGGACCAGGGACAGGGGTTGTCCTACGAGCAGTACTTC.

The chain recombines TRBV7-2 with TRBJ2-3, with D uncertain. Per the germline V gene, CDR1 is SGHTA and CDR2 is FQGNSA. V lost 3 bases to trimming and J lost 3 bases, with 7 bases between them. The CDR3 covers 13 residues. CDR3 nucleotide sequence: TGTGCCAGCAGCTTCACGATGACAGATACGCAGTATTTT. This gives the protein CASSFTMTDTQYF. Filled out from reference TRBV7-2 and TRBJ2-3, the complete variable domain reads GAGVSQSPSNKVTEKGKDVELRCDPISGHTALYWYRQSLGQGLEFLIYFQGNSAPDKSGLPSDRFSAERTGGSVSTLTIQRTQQEDSAVYLCASSFTMTDTQYFGPGTRLTVL.

This rearrangement joins TRBV6-5 to TRBJ1-2; TRBD1 aligns across 8 bases. Germline V gene lookup returns CDR1 MNHEY and CDR2 SVGAGI. With V trimmed by 7 bases and J by 10 bases, 5 bases remained unmatched. CDR3 length equals 11 residues. The CDR3 protein is CASKDRAHYTF. The CDR3 DNA sequence: TGTGCCAGCAAGGACAGGGCCCACTACACCTTC.

J is TRBJ2-2 and V is TRBV19; TRBD2 agrees at 7 bases. Germline V gene sequence: CDR1 LNHDA, CDR2 SQIVND (reference sequence). Unmatched junction bases numbered 9, after V lost 3 bases and J lost 5 bases. CDR3 length equals 16 residues. CDR3: CASSIKVGGPTGELFF. The CDR3 DNA reads TGTGCCAGTAGTATTAAGGTGGGAGGGCCGACCGGGGAGCTGTTTTTT.

The rearrangement joins TRBV7-5 to TRBJ2-1; the table's TRBD2 call for D was not verified on the DNA. TRBV7-5 is a listed pseudogene. The CDR3 extends over 16 amino acids. This CDR3 is CVRSSVSGRAYNEQFF. CDR3 DNA sequence: TGTGTCAGAAGCTCGGTTAGCGGGAGGGCCTACAATGAGCAGTTCTTC.

The rearrangement links TRBV2 to TRBJ2-3; D possibly matches TRBD1 or TRBD2 (5 bases each). CDR3 length: 14 residues. Per the germline V gene, CDR1 is SNHLY and CDR2 is FYNNEI. V was trimmed by 6 bases and J by 1 base, leaving 11 bases between them. The CDR3 nucleotides read TGTGCCAGCAGCCGGGGCGTGGGCACAGATACGCAGTATTTT. This gives the protein CASSRGVGTDTQYF.